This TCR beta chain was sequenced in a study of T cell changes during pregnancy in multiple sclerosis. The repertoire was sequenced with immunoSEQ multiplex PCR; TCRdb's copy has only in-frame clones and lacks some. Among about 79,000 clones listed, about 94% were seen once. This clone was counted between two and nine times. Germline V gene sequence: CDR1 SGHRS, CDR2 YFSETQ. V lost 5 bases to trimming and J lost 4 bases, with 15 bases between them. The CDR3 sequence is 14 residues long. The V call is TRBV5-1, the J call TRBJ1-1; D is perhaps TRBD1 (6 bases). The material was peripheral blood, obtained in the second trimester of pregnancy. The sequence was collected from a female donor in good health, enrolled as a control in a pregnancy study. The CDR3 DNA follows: TGCGCCAGCAGGCTTTACACAGGGACCACTGAAGCTTTCTTT. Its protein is CASRLYTGTTEAFF.